This TCR beta chain originates from a study of control samples from healthy donors and cancer patients. Using immunoSEQ multiplex PCR, the repertoire was profiled, and TCRdb retains in-frame clones only, with some absent. Among about 77,000 clones, around 92% were seen once, and the ten largest hold 5.5% to 6.5%. CDR3 length equals 16 residues. V was shortened by 5 bases and J by 0 bases, with 11 bases between the two germline ends. Germline V gene sequence: CDR1 MRHNA, CDR2 SNTAGT. The chain joins TRBV6-4 to TRBJ2-6; D may match TRBD1 or TRBD2 (5 bases each). The specimen was blood. This TCR derives from a woman aged 55-75 years in good health. The CDR3 sequence: CASSPRGDSGANVLTF. CDR3 DNA: TGTGCCAGCAGTCCCAGAGGGGACTCTGGGGCCAACGTCCTGACTTTC.